This T cell receptor (beta chain) originates from a study of blood T cells in healthy people across ages. Caucasian, healthy and from Russia, the donors were aged between about 6 and 100. The sample, approximately 10 milliliters of peripheral blood, was drawn from each donor. Regarding this clonotype: As yet, its antigen is unknown.

General observations from the study: Greater diversity and more naive CD4+ cells were seen in long-lived donors than in aged donors. Significant beta diversity loss was already apparent by age 40, declining roughly linearly.

With a J-beta primer mix and a sample-barcoded 5' primer, a second PCR ran about 7 to 11 cycles. TCRdb independently ran MiXCR on the 5' RACE reads; one entry per CDR3 protein. The sample contains about 1.8 million distinct CDR3 sequences, about 50% of which appear only once. The CDR3 length is 14 residues. Germline lookup yields CDR1 LGHDT and CDR2 YNNKEL (reference sequence). Trimming took 8 bases from V and 8 from J; bases not matched to a gene: 7. The chain uses TRBV3-1 and TRBJ1-6; 9 bases fit TRBD1. The origin of this receptor is a woman aged 40 to 50 in good health. The sample taken for sequencing was blood. The CDR3 region is CASRKQGADSPLHF. CDR3 coding DNA: TGTGCCAGCCGAAAACAGGGGGCCGATTCACCCCTCCACTTT.